A selection of T cell receptor beta chains follows, all from one sample in a study of T cells of healthy individuals. From the 5' RACE reads, TCRdb called clonotypes with MiXCR, one entry per CDR3 protein. The sample includes about 96,000 distinct CDR3 sequences, roughly 15% seen only once; the top ten take 6.2%. Receptor source: a human donor in good health. Each CDR3 is given with its conserved first and last residue. A D gene is named only where the DNA matches it firmly. Size tells how often a clone was seen (once, few, many) or the class of an expanded clone, and some rows leave it out.

size: NA; J: TRBJ2-1; V: TRBV20-1; D: TRBD2; CDR3: CSASRPSGGAAVDEQFF; DNA: TGCAGTGCTAGTCGGCCTAGCGGGGGGGCCGCGGTAGATGAGCAGTTCTTC
size: few; J: TRBJ2-3; V: TRBV9; D: NA; CDR3: CASSPPGATGTQYF; DNA: TGTGCCAGCAGCCCTCCCGGGGCTACAGGTACGCAGTATTTT
size: few; J: TRBJ2-5; V: TRBV7-2; D: TRBD2; CDR3: CASSSGTSGGGETQYF; DNA: TGTGCCAGCAGCTCCGGGACTAGCGGGGGGGGGGAGACCCAGTACTTC
size: few; J: TRBJ1-1; V: TRBV11-2; D: NA; CDR3: CASRFMTVTNTEAFF; DNA: TGTGCCAGCAGGTTTATGACAGTCACGAACACTGAAGCTTTCTTT
size: many; J: TRBJ2-7; V: TRBV7-4; D: TRBD1; CDR3: CASSFVTGGPSHQYF; DNA: TGTGCCAGCAGCTTCGTGACAGGGGGCCCTTCACATCAGTACTTC
size: NA; J: TRBJ1-1; V: TRBV6-1; D: TRBD1; CDR3: CASSGPGQIMNTEAFF; DNA: TGTGCCAGCAGTGGCCCGGGACAGATAATGAACACTGAAGCTTTCTTT
size: NA; J: TRBJ1-2; V: TRBV28; D: NA; CDR3: CASRGGNYGYTF; DNA: TGTGCCAGCAGAGGGGGGAACTATGGCTACACCTTC
size: NA; J: TRBJ1-2; V: TRBV7-2; D: NA; CDR3: CASRPLVYPYGYTF; DNA: TGTGCCAGCAGGCCTCTCGTCTATCCCTATGGCTACACCTTC
size: once; J: TRBJ2-7; V: TRBV4-2; D: NA; CDR3: CASSPEGGAAPSYEQYF; DNA: TGTGCCAGCAGCCCGGAGGGGGGGGCGGCGCCCTCCTACGAGCAGTACTTC
size: few; J: TRBJ2-3; V: TRBV20-1; D: NA; CDR3: CSARDQRGLKTDTQYF; DNA: TGCAGTGCTAGAGATCAGAGGGGGTTAAAAACAGATACGCAGTATTTT
size: many; J: TRBJ2-1; V: TRBV28; D: TRBD2; CDR3: CASRPGTSGWYNEQFF; DNA: TGTGCCAGCAGGCCCGGGACTAGCGGATGGTACAATGAGCAGTTCTTC
size: NA; J: TRBJ1-4; V: TRBV11-2; D: TRBD1; CDR3: CASSSNPGTGGQKLFF; DNA: TGTGCCAGCAGCTCCAACCCCGGGACAGGGGGGCAAAAACTGTTTTTT
size: NA; J: TRBJ2-7; V: TRBV28; D: TRBD2; CDR3: CASTSIAGDPGSSRYEQYF; DNA: TGTGCCAGCACCAGCATAGCGGGGGACCCGGGCAGTTCTAGGTACGAGCAGTACTTC
size: many; J: TRBJ2-7; V: TRBV3-1; D: TRBD1; CDR3: CASSPTGSSYEQYF; DNA: TGTGCCAGCAGCCCGACAGGGAGCTCCTACGAGCAGTACTTC
size: few; J: TRBJ2-7; V: TRBV5-1; D: TRBD1; CDR3: CASSYRQGISYEQYF; DNA: TGCGCCAGCAGCTACCGACAGGGCATCTCCTACGAGCAGTACTTC
size: few; J: TRBJ1-1; V: TRBV15; D: NA; CDR3: CATSIGQMNTEAFF; DNA: TGTGCCACCAGCATCGGACAGATGAACACTGAAGCTTTCTTT
size: many; J: TRBJ2-2; V: TRBV20-1; D: TRBD2; CDR3: CSASETTTSGDTGELFF; DNA: TGCAGTGCTAGCGAAACAACGACTAGCGGGGACACCGGGGAGCTGTTTTTT
size: few; J: TRBJ2-5; V: TRBV9; D: NA; CDR3: CASSVGQKPSLETQYF; DNA: TGTGCCAGCAGCGTCGGACAGAAACCCAGCTTAGAGACCCAGTACTTC
size: many; J: TRBJ2-3; V: TRBV28; D: TRBD1; CDR3: CASSPFGQGSTDTQYF; DNA: TGTGCCAGCAGTCCCTTCGGACAGGGCAGCACAGATACGCAGTATTTT
size: many; J: TRBJ1-1; V: TRBV4-3; D: NA; CDR3: CASSQSGTDITEAFF; DNA: TGCGCCAGCAGCCAGTCCGGGACGGACATCACTGAAGCTTTCTTT
size: few; J: TRBJ1-2; V: TRBV6-2/TRBV6-3; D: NA; CDR3: CASSPRNVGYGYTF; DNA: TGTGCCAGCAGTCCCAGGAACGTTGGCTATGGCTACACCTTC
size: NA; J: TRBJ2-1; V: TRBV24-1; D: TRBD2; CDR3: CATSAPSGSYEQFF; DNA: TGTGCCACCAGTGCCCCTAGCGGGAGTTACGAGCAGTTCTTC
size: few; J: TRBJ2-2; V: TRBV5-1; D: NA; CDR3: CASSNPGTPNTGELFF; DNA: TGCGCCAGCAGCAACCCCGGGACACCCAACACCGGGGAGCTGTTTTTT
size: NA; J: TRBJ2-1; V: TRBV12-3/TRBV12-4; D: NA; CDR3: CASSFRIGLGGPSYNEQFF; DNA: TGTGCCAGCAGTTTTCGTATAGGACTAGGGGGACCGTCCTACAATGAGCAGTTCTTC
size: NA; J: TRBJ2-3; V: TRBV27; D: TRBD2; CDR3: CASSPGTSDGRGTQYF; DNA: TGTGCCAGCAGTCCAGGGACTAGCGATGGACGGGGTACGCAGTATTTT
size: few; J: TRBJ2-5; V: TRBV19; D: TRBD2; CDR3: CASSPSGRLETQYF; DNA: TGTGCCAGTAGTCCTAGCGGGAGGTTGGAGACCCAGTACTTC
size: NA; J: TRBJ2-7; V: TRBV27; D: NA; CDR3: CASSNRGLYEQYF; DNA: TGTGCCAGCAGTAACCGGGGCCTTTACGAGCAGTACTTC
size: many; J: TRBJ2-3; V: TRBV4-2; D: TRBD2; CDR3: CASSQAGGPTDTQYF; DNA: TGTGCCAGCAGCCAAGCGGGGGGGCCCACAGATACGCAGTATTTT
size: NA; J: TRBJ2-3; V: TRBV4-3; D: NA; CDR3: CASSYKDSSGDTQYF; DNA: TGCGCCAGCAGCTACAAGGACAGCTCAGGGGATACGCAGTATTTT
size: NA; J: TRBJ2-7; V: TRBV6-5; D: NA; CDR3: CASKRGSSYEQYF; DNA: TGTGCCAGCAAACGGGGATCGTCGTACGAGCAGTACTTC
size: NA; J: TRBJ1-5; V: TRBV20-1; D: TRBD1; CDR3: CSAMDRRGSHQPQHF; DNA: TGCAGTGCTATGGACAGGAGGGGGTCCCATCAGCCCCAGCATTTT
size: NA; J: TRBJ2-2; V: TRBV24-1; D: NA; CDR3: CATSDLRELGDTPNTGELFF; DNA: TGTGCCACCAGTGATTTGCGGGAATTGGGGGACACACCGAACACCGGGGAGCTGTTTTTT
size: NA; J: TRBJ2-5; V: TRBV29-1; D: TRBD1; CDR3: CSVEEDRAGETQYF; DNA: TGCAGCGTTGAAGAGGACAGGGCCGGGGAGACCCAGTACTTC
size: NA; J: TRBJ1-2; V: TRBV29-1; D: NA; CDR3: CSVEESSLQNYGYTF; DNA: TGCAGCGTTGAAGAATCCAGCCTCCAGAACTATGGCTACACCTTC
size: many; J: TRBJ2-7; V: TRBV4-3; D: NA; CDR3: CASSPTGSYEQYF; DNA: TGCGCCAGCAGCCCCACTGGCTCCTACGAGCAGTACTTC
size: few; J: TRBJ2-1; V: TRBV7-9; D: NA; CDR3: CASADSSYNEQFF; DNA: TGTGCCAGCGCTGACAGCTCCTACAATGAGCAGTTCTTC
size: many; J: TRBJ1-1; V: TRBV5-1; D: TRBD1; CDR3: CASSLVGQTTEAFF; DNA: TGCGCCAGCAGCTTGGTGGGACAGACCACTGAAGCTTTCTTT
size: NA; J: TRBJ2-7; V: TRBV7-6; D: NA; CDR3: CASSLSTGYEQYF; DNA: TGTGCCAGCAGCCTCTCGACAGGATACGAGCAGTACTTC
size: NA; J: TRBJ1-5; V: TRBV7-9; D: NA; CDR3: CASSFQGGDQPQHF; DNA: TGTGCCAGCAGCTTCCAGGGTGGGGATCAGCCCCAGCATTTT
size: few; J: TRBJ2-7; V: TRBV28; D: NA; CDR3: CASSLDGLEQYF; DNA: TGTGCCAGCAGTTTAGACGGGCTCGAGCAGTACTTC
size: few; J: TRBJ2-2; V: TRBV24-1; D: NA; CDR3: CATSDFSGRELFF; DNA: TGTGCCACCAGTGATTTTTCGGGGCGGGAGCTGTTTTTT
size: few; J: TRBJ2-3; V: TRBV28; D: NA; CDR3: CASTPQGPRDTQYF; DNA: TGTGCCAGCACTCCCCAAGGACCTCGCGATACGCAGTATTTT
size: many; J: TRBJ2-7; V: TRBV20-1; D: NA; CDR3: CSARVIPGQQLRGYEQYF; DNA: TGCAGTGCTAGAGTCATACCGGGACAACAATTAAGAGGCTACGAGCAGTACTTC
size: NA; J: TRBJ2-2; V: TRBV10-3; D: TRBD2; CDR3: CAIQGLAGSGELFF; DNA: TGTGCCATCCAAGGACTAGCGGGGTCCGGGGAGCTGTTTTTT
size: NA; J: TRBJ2-1; V: TRBV20-1; D: TRBD1; CDR3: CSATDTGGSLQEQFF; DNA: TGCAGTGCCACCGATACAGGGGGAAGTTTACAAGAGCAGTTCTTC
size: many; J: TRBJ2-1; V: TRBV20-1; D: NA; CDR3: CSAPQGPNSYNEQFF; DNA: TGCAGTGCCCCTCAGGGGCCCAACTCCTACAATGAGCAGTTCTTC
size: many; J: TRBJ2-3; V: TRBV7-6; D: TRBD2; CDR3: CASSLVATSGGSQYF; DNA: TGTGCCAGCAGCTTAGTTGCGACTAGCGGGGGGTCGCAGTATTTT
size: few; J: TRBJ1-4; V: TRBV7-6; D: NA; CDR3: CASSATDKLFF; DNA: TGTGCCAGCAGCGCTACAGACAAACTGTTTTTT
size: NA; J: TRBJ1-5; V: TRBV20-1; D: NA; CDR3: CSAEKDSNNQPQHF; DNA: TGCAGTGCTGAAAAGGACAGCAACAATCAGCCCCAGCATTTT
size: many; J: TRBJ2-1; V: TRBV12-3/TRBV12-4; D: NA; CDR3: CASSLGVSAGNEQFF; DNA: TGTGCCAGCAGTTTAGGGGTTAGCGCCGGCAATGAGCAGTTCTTC
size: NA; J: TRBJ1-1; V: TRBV25-1; D: NA; CDR3: CASNLTEAFF; DNA: TGTGCCAGCAACTTGACTGAAGCTTTCTTT
size: few; J: TRBJ2-5; V: TRBV7-9; D: NA; CDR3: CASSLSGETYQETQYF; DNA: TGTGCCAGCAGCTTATCCGGGGAGACGTACCAAGAGACCCAGTACTTC
size: many; J: TRBJ2-7; V: TRBV5-6; D: TRBD2; CDR3: CASSPWTSSYSYEQYF; DNA: TGTGCCAGCAGCCCCTGGACTAGCTCGTACTCCTACGAGCAGTACTTC
size: few; J: TRBJ1-2; V: TRBV6-2/TRBV6-3; D: TRBD1; CDR3: CASSSRDRDYGYTF; DNA: TGTGCCAGCAGCTCCCGGGACAGGGACTATGGCTACACCTTC
size: many; J: TRBJ2-2; V: TRBV20-1; D: TRBD1; CDR3: CSARSGGTGRGQDLAHPSGELFF; DNA: TGCAGTGCTAGATCAGGGGGAACAGGGCGAGGTCAAGATTTGGCCCACCCCAGCGGGGAGCTGTTTTTT